This T cell receptor (beta chain) was sequenced during a study of Graves' ophthalmopathy and Graves' hyperthyroidism. The study, taken as a whole, reports: Blood repertoires reportedly contained most expanded thyroid clonotypes above 0.001 frequency. Sensitivity of under 71% and specificity of roughly 78% were achieved by the model that predicted ophthalmopathy progression. Stable hyperthyroidism and ophthalmopathy were told apart by a 13-signature model, which achieved 85% to 90% sensitivity and just over 80% specificity.

Amplification of the TCR beta CDR3 regions used RNA transcripts (as template). First-round RT-PCR used HTBI primers; second-round multiplex PCR followed. TCRdb reprocessed the multiplex PCR reads with MiXCR, giving one entry per CDR3 protein. The data contain about 1.1 million distinct CDR3 sequences, around a third of them singletons. This CDR3 comprises 14 residues. The germline V gene encodes CDR1 DFQATT and CDR2 SNEGSKA (reference sequence). V lost 5 bases and J lost 5; bases outside the gene matches: 9. On this clonotype: Its cognate antigen is unknown.

Clinicians diagnosed using symptoms, serum thyroxine, TRAb, thyroid ultrasound and orbital computed tomography. This chain uses TRBV20-1 with TRBJ1-5, with 7 positions matching TRBD1. The sequence came from an adult man with Graves' hyperthyroidism. Sequencing was performed on peripheral blood or thyroid tissue (not recorded which). CDR3 protein: CSADTGVDYQPQHF. The CDR3 nucleotides read TGCAGTGCTGACACAGGGGTGGATTATCAGCCCCAGCATTTT.